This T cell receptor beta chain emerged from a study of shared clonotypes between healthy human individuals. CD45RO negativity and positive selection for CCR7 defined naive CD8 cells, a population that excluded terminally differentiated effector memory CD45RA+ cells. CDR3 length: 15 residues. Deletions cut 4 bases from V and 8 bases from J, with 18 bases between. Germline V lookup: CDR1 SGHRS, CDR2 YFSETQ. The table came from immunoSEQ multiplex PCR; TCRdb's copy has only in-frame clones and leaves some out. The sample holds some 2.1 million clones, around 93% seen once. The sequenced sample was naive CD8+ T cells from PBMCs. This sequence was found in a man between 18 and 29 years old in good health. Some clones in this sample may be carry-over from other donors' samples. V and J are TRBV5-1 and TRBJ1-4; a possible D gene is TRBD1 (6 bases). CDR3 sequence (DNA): TGCGCCAGCAGCCACGAGGGGGGTGTGGAAGAAAAACTGTTTTTT. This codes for CASSHEGGVEEKLFF.